This T cell receptor (beta chain) was captured by sequencing in a study of blood T cell repertoires in COVID-19. Whole-study context: Samples representing acute and convalescent COVID-19 were sourced from the United States, Italy and Spain.

Up to 2 weeks before entering the study, exposed participants had met a COVID-19 case. This clone turned up a few times. Generated by immunoSEQ multiplex PCR, the TCRdb table keeps only in-frame clones and is missing some. The sample lists some 240,000 clones, approximately 88% occurring once. Trimming pared 3 bases from V and 4 bases from J, leaving 8 bases between. The CDR3 contains 13 residues. Per germline, CDR1 SGHTA and CDR2 FQGTGA. The TCR originated in a woman aged 40 to 55 who had been exposed to COVID-19. The V and J genes are TRBV7-3 and TRBJ2-3; a weak D match, TRBD2 (6 bases). The sample was PBMCs or T cells enriched from blood (not recorded which). The CDR3 loop reads CASSFGGPDTQYF. Written as DNA, the CDR3 is TGTGCCAGCAGCTTCGGAGGGCCAGATACGCAGTATTTT.